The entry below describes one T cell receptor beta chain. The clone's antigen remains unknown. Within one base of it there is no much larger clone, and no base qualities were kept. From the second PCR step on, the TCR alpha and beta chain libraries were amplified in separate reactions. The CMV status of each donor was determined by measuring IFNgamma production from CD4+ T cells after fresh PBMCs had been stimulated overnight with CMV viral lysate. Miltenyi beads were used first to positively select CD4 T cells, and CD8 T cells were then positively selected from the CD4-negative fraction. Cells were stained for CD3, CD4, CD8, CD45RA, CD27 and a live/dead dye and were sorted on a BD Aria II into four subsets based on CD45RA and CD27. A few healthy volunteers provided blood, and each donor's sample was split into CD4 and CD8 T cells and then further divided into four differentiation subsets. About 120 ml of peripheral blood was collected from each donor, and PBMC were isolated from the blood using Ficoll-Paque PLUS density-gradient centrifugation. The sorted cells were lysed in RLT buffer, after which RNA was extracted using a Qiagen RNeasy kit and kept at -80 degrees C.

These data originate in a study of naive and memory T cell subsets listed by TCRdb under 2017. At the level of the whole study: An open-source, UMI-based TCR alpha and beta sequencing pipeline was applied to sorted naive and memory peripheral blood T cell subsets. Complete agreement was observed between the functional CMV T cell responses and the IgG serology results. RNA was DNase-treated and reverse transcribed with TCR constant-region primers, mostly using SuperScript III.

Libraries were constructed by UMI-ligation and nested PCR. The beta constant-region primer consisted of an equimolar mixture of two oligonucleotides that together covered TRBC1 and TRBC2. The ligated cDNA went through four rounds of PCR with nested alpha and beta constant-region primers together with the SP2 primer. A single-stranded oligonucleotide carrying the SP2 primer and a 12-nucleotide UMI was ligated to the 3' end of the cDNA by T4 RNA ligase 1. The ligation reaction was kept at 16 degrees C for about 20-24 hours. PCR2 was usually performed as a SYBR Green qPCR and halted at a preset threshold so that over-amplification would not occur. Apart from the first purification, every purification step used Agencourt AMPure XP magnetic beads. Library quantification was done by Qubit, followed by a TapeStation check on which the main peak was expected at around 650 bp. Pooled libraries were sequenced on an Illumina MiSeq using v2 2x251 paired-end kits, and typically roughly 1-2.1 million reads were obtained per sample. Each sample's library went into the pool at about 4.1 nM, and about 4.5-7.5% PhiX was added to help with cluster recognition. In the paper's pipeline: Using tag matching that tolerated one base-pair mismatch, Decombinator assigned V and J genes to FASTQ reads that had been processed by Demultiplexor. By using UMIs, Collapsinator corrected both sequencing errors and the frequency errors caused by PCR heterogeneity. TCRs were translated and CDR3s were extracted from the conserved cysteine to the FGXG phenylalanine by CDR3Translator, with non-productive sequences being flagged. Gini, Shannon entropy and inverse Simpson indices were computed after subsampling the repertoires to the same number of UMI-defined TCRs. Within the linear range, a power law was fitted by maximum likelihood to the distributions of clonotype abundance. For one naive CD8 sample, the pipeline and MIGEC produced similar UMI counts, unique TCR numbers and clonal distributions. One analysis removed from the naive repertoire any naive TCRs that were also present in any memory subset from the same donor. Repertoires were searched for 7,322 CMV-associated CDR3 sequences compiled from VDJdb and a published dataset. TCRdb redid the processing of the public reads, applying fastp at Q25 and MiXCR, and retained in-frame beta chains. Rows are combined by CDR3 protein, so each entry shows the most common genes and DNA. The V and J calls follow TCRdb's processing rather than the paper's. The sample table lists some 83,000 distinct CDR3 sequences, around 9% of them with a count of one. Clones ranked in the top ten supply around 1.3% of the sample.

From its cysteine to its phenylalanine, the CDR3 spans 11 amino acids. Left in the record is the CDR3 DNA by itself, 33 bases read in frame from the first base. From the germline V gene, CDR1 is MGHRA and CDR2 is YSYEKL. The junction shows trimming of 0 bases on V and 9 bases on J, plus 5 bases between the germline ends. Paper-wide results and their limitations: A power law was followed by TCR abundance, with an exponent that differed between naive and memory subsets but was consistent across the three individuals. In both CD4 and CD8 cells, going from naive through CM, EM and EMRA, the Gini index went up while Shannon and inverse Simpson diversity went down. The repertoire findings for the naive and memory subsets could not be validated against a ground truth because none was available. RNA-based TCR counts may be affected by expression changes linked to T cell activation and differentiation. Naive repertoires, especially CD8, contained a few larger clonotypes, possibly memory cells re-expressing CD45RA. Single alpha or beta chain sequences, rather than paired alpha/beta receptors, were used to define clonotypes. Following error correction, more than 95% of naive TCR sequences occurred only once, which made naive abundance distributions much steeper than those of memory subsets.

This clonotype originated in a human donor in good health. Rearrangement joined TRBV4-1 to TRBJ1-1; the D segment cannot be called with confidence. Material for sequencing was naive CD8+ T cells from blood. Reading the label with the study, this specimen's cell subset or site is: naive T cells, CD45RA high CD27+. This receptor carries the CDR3 CASSQDRQAFF. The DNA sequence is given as TGCGCCAGCAGCCAAGATAGACAAGCTTTCTTT.